This T cell receptor (beta chain) was sequenced in a study of shared clonotypes between healthy human individuals (dated by TCRdb to between 2020 and 2021). Regarding the complete study: Three men and a couple of women, aged 18 to 49 years, made up the cohort. For each donor, CD4 naive and CD4 memory were each run on three plates, CD8 naive on two plates, and CD8 memory on one plate. To estimate repertoire size and how much clonotype sharing occurs between individuals, the study deeply sequenced the blood TCR repertoires of a handful of healthy adults. To increase sequencing depth and limit assay-specific biases, TCR repertoire library preparation and sequencing were carried out by different laboratories using diverse techniques. Leukapheresis yielded between about 0.85 and 10 billion PBMCs per donor.

Using the deep immunoSEQ assay, multiplex PCR amplified TCR CDR3 regions from genomic DNA. Extracted genomic DNA from each cell subset was spread evenly across all wells of several immunoSEQ 96-well plates, with each plate serving as a replicate. For sorted subsets, roughly 200 ng of genomic DNA, equivalent to around 31,000 T cell genomes, went into each replicate PCR. Purified libraries were measured with a Qubit 3.0 fluorometer, size-checked on a Bioanalyzer 2100, and measured again with the KAPA Library Quantification kit. A separate single-read 150-cycle Illumina NextSeq 550 flow cell was used to sequence each immunoSEQ 96-well plate. The original methods were these. Because the immunoSEQ output held only junctional sequences and lacked quality scores, the filtering could not match the filtering applied to full-length reads. To assign V/J genes and CDR3, sequences were annotated using PyIR, a Python wrapper for IgBLAST v1.9, with IMGT germline references. Reads were filtered out if the reads had weak V/J assignments (E-value above 1e-6), no CDR3, stop codons, out-of-frame junctions, or ambiguous translated residues. V3J clonotypes were defined as sequences sharing an identical inferred V gene, J gene, and CDR3 amino acid sequence. To compute the percentage overlap between repertoires, the number of shared unique clonotypes was divided by the size of the smaller repertoire. Richness of each repertoire was evaluated using RTK rarefaction, the Chao1 estimator, and Recon v2.1 estimates of unobserved clonotypes. Generation probabilities were computed with OLGA for all TCRbeta clonotypes obtained by the gDNA method from a few donors. TCRdb provides this immuneACCESS table in a form limited to in-frame rearrangements. Some clones are lacking; in checked studies, under half of them reflect an unresolved V gene, and why the rest are absent is not known. V and J calls and clone size follow that table, whereas D and trimming were derived from the DNA. The sample table holds approximately 2.5 million clones, of which approximately 94% were seen once. The ten largest clones capture 0.36% of the sample.

The research as a whole found: Pairwise subsampling indicated that sequencing depth was expected to affect the degree of clonotype sharing among donors. Even with the large sequencing depth, rarefaction of the sorted-subset datasets indicated that sequencing was incomplete. Compared with non-shared clonotypes, clonotypes shared by all four sorted-subset donors had higher generation probabilities. Sampling was restricted to blood, and TCR repertoires in tissues likely differ from the TCR repertoires found in blood. Sharing across a handful of donors was observed for roughly 5% of naive CD4, less than 4% of naive CD8, about 2.5% of memory CD4, and about 0.4% of memory CD8 clonotypes. Because the study included a small number of donors, the genetic and exposure-history diversity represented was limited. Naive subsets generally had larger estimated clonotype richness than memory subsets did.

Donors were healthy HIV-negative adults with no recently reported acute infections or vaccinations. All donors were Caucasian adults living in Nashville, Tennessee, USA. CD4+ T cells were enriched by magnetic negative selection, after which naive cells were positively selected on CD45RA and the negative fraction was taken as the memory subset. Blood was collected by leukapheresis, and PBMCs were isolated by Ficoll-Histopaque density gradient centrifugation and then cryopreserved in liquid nitrogen vapor phase. Analytical flow cytometry was used to check the purity and quantity of each magnetically sorted T cell population. Each sorted fraction had its genomic DNA isolated and then quantified by UV absorbance on a Nanodrop 2000c. Per the germline V gene, MDHEN is the CDR1 and SYDVKM is the CDR2. Between the V and J ends, shortened by 10 bases and 1 base respectively, the junction contains 10 bases. Spanning cysteine to phenylalanine, the CDR3 consists of 12 amino acids. CDR3 DNA only is kept here, 36 bases in frame from base 1.

Turning to this clone: Its recognized antigen is unknown. Qualities for individual bases were not recorded, and no much larger clone is one base off.

The chain links TRBV28 with TRBJ1-2; no D gene can be assigned with confidence. Sequencing was done on a sample of naive CD4+ T cells from PBMCs. The cell subset or site label corresponds to: CD45RA+ positively selected. The receptor was isolated from a man between 18 and 29 years old in good health. Some clones in this sample may be carry-over from other donors' samples. CDR3 reads: CATQYVNYGYTF. The nucleotide sequence reads as follows: TGTGCCACCCAGTATGTTAACTATGGCTACACCTTC.